This T cell receptor beta chain comes out of a study of blood T cells in healthy people across ages. Study-level results: For the donors, CMV status was unknown and possibly confounded expanded clonotype changes.

Using a J-beta primer mix together with a sample-barcoded 5' primer, a second PCR was run for 7 to 11 cycles. Every cDNA molecule bore a tag from a template-switch adaptor containing 12 random nucleotides. From the 5' RACE reads, TCRdb called clonotypes with MiXCR, one entry per CDR3 protein. The sample holds about 830,000 distinct CDR3 sequences, under 80% seen once. As to this clonotype: As yet, its antigen is unknown.

From germline, CDR1 is SGHTA and CDR2 FQGTGA. There are 17 residues in the CDR3. V dropped 1 base and J dropped 6; count of bases not matched to a gene: 7. Every sample gave at least 6 micrograms of total RNA when it was extracted. The material sequenced was blood. This TCR was sampled from a man aged 25-45 years in good health. The chain joins TRBV7-3 to TRBJ2-1; 12 bases are a match to TRBD2. The CDR3 DNA reads as TGTGCCAGCAGCTTAAGCCCTTCTAGCGGGAGGGCCAATGAGCAGTTCTTC. Translating it yields CASSLSPSSGRANEQFF. The whole variable domain, filled in from reference TRBV7-3 and TRBJ2-1, reads GAGVSQTPSNKVTEKGKYVELRCDPISGHTALYWYRQSLGQGPEFLIYFQGTGAADDSGLPNDRFFAVRPEGSVSTLKIQRTERGDSAVYLCASSLSPSSGRANEQFFGPGTRLTVL.